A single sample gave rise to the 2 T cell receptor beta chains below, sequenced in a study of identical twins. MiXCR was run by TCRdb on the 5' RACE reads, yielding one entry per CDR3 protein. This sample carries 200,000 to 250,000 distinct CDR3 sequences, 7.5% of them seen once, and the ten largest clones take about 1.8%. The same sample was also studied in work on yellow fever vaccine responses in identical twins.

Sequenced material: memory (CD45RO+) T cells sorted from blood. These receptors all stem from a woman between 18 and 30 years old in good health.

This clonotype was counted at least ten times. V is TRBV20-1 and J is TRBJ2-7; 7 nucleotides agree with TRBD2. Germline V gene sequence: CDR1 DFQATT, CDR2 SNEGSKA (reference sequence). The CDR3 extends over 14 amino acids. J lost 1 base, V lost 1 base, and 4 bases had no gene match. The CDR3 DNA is TGCAGTGCTAGAGTTCTGGGGGGGTCCTACGAGCAGTACTTC. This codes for CSARVLGGSYEQYF.

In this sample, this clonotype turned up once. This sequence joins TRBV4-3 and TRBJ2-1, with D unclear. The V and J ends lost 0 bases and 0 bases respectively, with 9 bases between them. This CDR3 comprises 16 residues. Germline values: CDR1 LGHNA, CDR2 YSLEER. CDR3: CASSQEGSTSYNEQFF. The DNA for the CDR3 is TGCGCCAGCAGCCAAGAGGGCTCGACCTCCTACAATGAGCAGTTCTTC.